This T cell receptor beta chain emerged from a study of blood T cell repertoires in COVID-19. Looking at the study overall: Samples of COVID-19 (acute and convalescent) were obtained from the United States, Italy and Spain. PBMCs, B-cell-depleted T cells, or T cells were the source of the cDNA or gDNA that made up the material.

Trimming took 0 bases from V and 5 from J; bases not matched to a gene: 4. Germline V gene lookup returns CDR1 SEHNR and CDR2 FQNEAQ (reference sequence). This CDR3 spans 15 amino acids. Original methodology: Nucleated cell number was recorded as an estimate derived from reference gene primer amplification. Repertoires were generated with immunoSEQ multiplex PCR, while TCRdb's copy carries only in-frame clones and drops some. V and J calls and clone size are copied from that table; D and trimming were computed from the DNA. The table records tens of thousands of clones, around 75% of them present only once.

The specimen was peripheral blood. This sequence originates from a human donor in a cohort sampled during active COVID-19. The chain has TRBV7-9 and TRBJ2-7; TRBD2 aligns across 10 bases. DNA of the CDR3: TGTGCCAGCAGCTTAGCAGCGGGAGGGCCCCACGAGCAGTACTTC. This gives the protein CASSLAAGGPHEQYF.